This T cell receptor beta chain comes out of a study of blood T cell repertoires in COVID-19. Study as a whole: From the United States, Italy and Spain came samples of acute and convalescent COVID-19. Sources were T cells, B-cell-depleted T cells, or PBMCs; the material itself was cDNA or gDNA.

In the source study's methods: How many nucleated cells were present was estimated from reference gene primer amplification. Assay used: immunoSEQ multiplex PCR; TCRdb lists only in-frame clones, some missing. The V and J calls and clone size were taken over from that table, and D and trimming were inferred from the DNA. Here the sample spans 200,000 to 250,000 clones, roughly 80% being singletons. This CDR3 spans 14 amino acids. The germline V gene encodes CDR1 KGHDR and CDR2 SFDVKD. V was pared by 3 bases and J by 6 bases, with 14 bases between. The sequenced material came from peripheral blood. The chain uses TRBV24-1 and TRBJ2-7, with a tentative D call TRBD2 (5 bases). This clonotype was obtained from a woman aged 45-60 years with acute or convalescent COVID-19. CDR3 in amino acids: CATSDPGISGEQYF. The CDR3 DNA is TGTGCCACCAGTGATCCCGGGATCTCCGGCGAGCAGTACTTC.